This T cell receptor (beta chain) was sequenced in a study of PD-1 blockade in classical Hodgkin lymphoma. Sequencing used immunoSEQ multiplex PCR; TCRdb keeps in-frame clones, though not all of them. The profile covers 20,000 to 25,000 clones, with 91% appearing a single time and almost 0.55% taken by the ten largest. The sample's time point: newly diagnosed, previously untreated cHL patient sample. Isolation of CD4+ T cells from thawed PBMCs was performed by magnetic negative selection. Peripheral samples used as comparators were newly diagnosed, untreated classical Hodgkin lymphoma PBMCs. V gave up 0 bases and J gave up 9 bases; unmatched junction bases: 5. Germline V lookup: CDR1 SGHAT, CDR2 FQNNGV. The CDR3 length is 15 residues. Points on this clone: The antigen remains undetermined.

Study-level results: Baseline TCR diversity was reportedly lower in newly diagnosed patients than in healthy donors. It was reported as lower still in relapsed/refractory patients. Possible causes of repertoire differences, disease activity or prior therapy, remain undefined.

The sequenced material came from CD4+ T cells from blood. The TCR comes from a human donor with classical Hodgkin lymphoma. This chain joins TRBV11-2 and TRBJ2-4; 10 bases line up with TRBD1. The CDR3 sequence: CASSLEGTGVGIQYF. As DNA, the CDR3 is TGTGCCAGCAGCTTAGAGGGGACAGGGGTTGGCATTCAGTACTTC.